This TCR beta chain was identified during a study of beta chain features in type 1 diabetes. Study conclusions and caveats: For Type 1 diabetes patients, all four CD4+ subsets carried TCRB CDR3s that were moderately but significantly shorter. For patients, the naive, central memory and Treg TCRB repertoires appeared more alike than for healthy donors.

A single heparinised blood sample, averaging approximately 0.12 L, was obtained per donor. CD45RO/CCR7/CD25/CD127/CD95/CD27 sorting isolated CD4+ naive, central memory, regulatory and stem cell-like memory cells. The authors reverse transcribed all of the isolated RNA, so sequencing captured expressed TCRB transcripts. Measured with immunoSEQ multiplex PCR; TCRdb has only the in-frame clones, and not every one. The sample records more than 250,000 clones, 20% being singletons. The CDR3 consists of 14 residues. CDR1 and CDR2 (germline): LGHNA, YSLEER. The V end lost 0 bases, the J end lost 4 bases, and 6 bases lay between the germline ends. In the case of this clone: The antigen remains undetermined.

This clonotype was obtained from a woman aged 40-49 years with type 1 diabetes. The sequenced material came from naive CD4+ T cells from blood. V usage is TRBV4-3 and J usage is TRBJ1-4; no definite D call. The CDR3 here is CASSQESVNEKLFF. CDR3 nucleotide sequence: TGCGCCAGCAGCCAAGAATCCGTTAATGAAAAACTGTTTTTT.